This is a list of T cell receptor beta chains from one sample in a study of blood T cell repertoires in COVID-19. Clones were sequenced by immunoSEQ multiplex PCR, and TCRdb holds only the in-frame ones, with some missing. Of some 41,000 clones in the sample, about 83% were seen once. Source material: peripheral blood. These receptors were collected from a man older than 75 in a cohort sampled during active COVID-19. Both conserved end residues are part of each CDR3.

v_gene	j_gene	len	CDR3aa
TRBV7-8	TRBJ2-1	16	CASSLAGGTGGNEQFF
TRBV29-1	TRBJ2-7	15	CSVPGTSGGAYEQYF
TRBV18	TRBJ1-3	15	CASSPRGFPGNTIYF
TRBV12-3/TRBV12-4	TRBJ1-5	13	CASSQGQGQPQHF
TRBV5-5	TRBJ2-5	13	CASSLWGLETQYF
TRBV19	TRBJ2-3	16	CASSMARGGGRDTQYF
TRBV23-1	TRBJ1-1	15	CASTRGDRKNTEAFF
TRBV7-2	TRBJ1-1	15	CASSTDGQGGSEAFF
TRBV24-1	TRBJ2-2	18	CATSDFGGTGGNTGELFF
TRBV19	TRBJ1-5	12	CASSFGNQPQHF
TRBV5-1	TRBJ2-7	13	CASSPGQSEEQYF
TRBV14	TRBJ2-7	14	CASSLTGGAYEQYF
TRBV12-3/TRBV12-4	TRBJ1-6	13	CASSLGGGSPLHF
TRBV7-2	TRBJ2-7	15	CASSLPGQGTYEQYF
TRBV7-9	TRBJ1-6	14	CASSLLQDNSPLHF
TRBV10-2	TRBJ1-5	14	CASDDTAGSQPQHF
TRBV2	TRBJ1-6	14	CASRNRGYGSPLHF
TRBV24-1	TRBJ2-1	16	CATSDLGGELRNEQFF
TRBV7-2	TRBJ1-6	15	CASSLAGTVASPLHF
TRBV2	TRBJ1-4	15	CASTLTGATNEKLFF
TRBV2	TRBJ2-2	15	CASRAGTERAGELFF
TRBV3-1/TRBV3-2	TRBJ2-2	16	CASSRWDSGLTGELFF
TRBV24-1	TRBJ1-5	15	CATSVGTGSNQPQHF
TRBV5-1	TRBJ1-1	14	CASSFDRGNTEAFF
TRBV6-5	TRBJ1-1	14	CASSYGAQGTEAFF
TRBV4-1	TRBJ1-4	16	CASSLDTGRSNEKLFF
TRBV24-1	TRBJ2-3	19	CATSDPSVGTGGTADTQYF
TRBV3-1/TRBV3-2	TRBJ1-1	15	CASSRAGGRITEAFF
TRBV10-3	TRBJ2-3	14	CAIRDRQGTDTQYF
TRBV9	TRBJ2-6	17	CASSREGRGSGANVLTF
TRBV19	TRBJ2-2	14	CASSNRVPGGELFF
TRBV2	TRBJ1-6	15	CASSVAGSVGSPLHF
TRBV18	TRBJ2-7	14	CASSPGLVSYEQYF
TRBV11-2	TRBJ2-1	15	CASSFGREGPREQFF
TRBV4-1	TRBJ2-2	14	CASSQYSAAGELFF
TRBV4-1	TRBJ2-3	15	CASSRPTGATDTQYF
TRBV2	TRBJ1-5	12	CASSPPVQPQHF
TRBV19	TRBJ1-1	13	CASSRRENTEAFF
TRBV7-9	TRBJ1-2	14	CASSLGTNDYGYTF
TRBV24-1	TRBJ2-3	15	CATSDGRGVTDTQYF
TRBV7-7	TRBJ2-7	14	CASSPTGVPYEQYF
TRBV2	TRBJ2-2	15	CASKRGGSDTGELFF
TRBV5-1	TRBJ2-7	13	CASSITGRYEQYF
TRBV7-2	TRBJ2-7	15	CASSLRTGEAYEQYF
TRBV19	TRBJ1-1	14	CASSRGTLNTEAFF
TRBV10-1	TRBJ1-6	14	CASSEKRGNSPLHF
TRBV6-2/TRBV6-3	TRBJ2-1	16	CASSYRTSGRRDEQFF
TRBV7-8	TRBJ2-3	17	CASSHRTSGVYTDTQYF
TRBV7-2	TRBJ2-7	15	CASSLVAGLTYEQYF
TRBV19	TRBJ1-1	14	CASSILVRNTEAFF
TRBV30	TRBJ2-2	15	CAWDRDRGYTGELFF
TRBV4-1	TRBJ1-6	17	CASSQDDDSSYNSPLHF
TRBV14	TRBJ1-1	13	CASSQDQNTEAFF